These T cell receptor beta chains were read from a single sample in a study of T cell responses to AZD1222 COVID-19 vaccine. Using immunoSEQ multiplex PCR, the repertoire was profiled, and TCRdb retains in-frame clones only, with some absent. The table shows about 120,000 clones, with almost 95% occurring only once. The input for sequencing was peripheral blood, taken 28 days after the second AZD1222 dose. The receptors originated from an adult who received the AZD1222 COVID-19 vaccine. Each CDR3 is given with its conserved first and last residue. D genes are given only for firm matches. Clone size is shown for a subset of rows, as once, few, many or a class of expanded clone.

d_call | clone_size | j_call | v_call | cdr3_aa | cdr3_nt
. | . | TRBJ2-7 | TRBV27 | CASRPKLSVADIYEQYF | TGTGCCAGCAGACCCAAACTCAGCGTAGCGGATATCTACGAGCAGTACTTC
. | once | TRBJ1-2 | TRBV11-3 | CASSLASGAVDYGYTF | TGTGCCAGCAGCTTGGCCTCAGGGGCAGTTGACTATGGCTACACCTTC
TRBD2 | . | TRBJ2-3 | TRBV5-1 | CANDSTSGSQDTQYF | TGCGCCAACGACTCTACTAGCGGGAGCCAAGATACGCAGTATTTT
. | . | TRBJ1-5 | TRBV2 | CASSGASYSNQPQHF | TGTGCCAGCAGCGGGGCATCTTATAGCAATCAGCCCCAGCATTTT
. | . | TRBJ2-2 | TRBV18 | CASSPGEDTGELFF | TGTGCCAGCTCACCAGGGGAGGACACCGGGGAGCTGTTTTTT
TRBD1 | . | TRBJ2-7 | TRBV6-5 | CASSYTTGGRYEQYF | TGTGCCAGCAGTTACACGACAGGGGGACGATACGAGCAGTACTTC
TRBD1 | . | TRBJ2-7 | TRBV23-1 | CASSQKGCGTGPYEQYF | TGCGCCAGCAGTCAGAAGGGGTGCGGGACAGGGCCCTACGAGCAGTACTTC
. | . | TRBJ1-2 | TRBV18 | CASSPSENGYTF | TGTGCCAGCTCCCCTTCGGAAAATGGCTACACCTTC
TRBD2 | . | TRBJ2-1 | TRBV30 | CAWSVSGTPYNEQFF | TGTGCCTGGAGTGTTAGCGGGACCCCTTACAATGAGCAGTTCTTC
. | . | TRBJ1-5 | TRBV15 | CATSPRRQRNQPQHF | TGTGCCACCAGCCCCCGGAGGCAGCGAAATCAGCCCCAGCATTTT
TRBD1 | . | TRBJ2-3 | TRBV19 | CASTIRGSTDTQYF | TGTGCCAGTACTATCAGGGGGAGCACAGATACGCAGTATTTT
TRBD1 | . | TRBJ1-4 | TRBV9 | CASSAMGGTDEKLFF | TGTGCCAGCAGCGCCATGGGGGGGACAGATGAAAAACTGTTTTTT
. | . | TRBJ1-1 | TRBV30 | CAWRGGAAEAFF | TGTGCCTGGAGAGGGGGGGCCGCTGAAGCTTTCTTT
TRBD1 | . | TRBJ2-7 | TRBV5-1 | CASSWDSYEQYF | TGCGCCAGCAGCTGGGACAGCTACGAGCAGTACTTC
. | . | TRBJ1-1 | TRBV12-3/TRBV12-4 | CASSFVNTEAFF | TGTGCCAGCAGTTTTGTGAACACTGAAGCTTTCTTT
. | few | TRBJ1-5 | TRBV7-2 | CASSLGGVGTQPQHF | TGTGCCAGCAGCTTAGGGGGGGTGGGGACTCAGCCCCAGCATTTT
. | . | TRBJ2-1 | TRBV11-3 | CASSLDGVLDEQFF | TGTGCCAGCAGCTTAGATGGGGTATTGGATGAGCAGTTCTTC
. | once | TRBJ2-3 | TRBV10-2 | CASRATTDTQYF | TGCGCCAGCAGGGCCACCACAGATACGCAGTATTTT
TRBD1 | . | TRBJ2-1 | TRBV7-2 | CASSLEDRQQFF | TGTGCCAGCAGCCTCGAGGACAGGCAGCAGTTCTTC
. | . | TRBJ2-2 | TRBV6-4 | CASSDSRGDTGELFF | TGTGCCAGCAGTGACTCGAGGGGGGACACCGGGGAGCTGTTTTTT
TRBD1 | . | TRBJ2-1 | TRBV23-1 | CASSQKGGDRDNEQFF | TGCGCCAGCAGTCAAAAAGGGGGGGACAGGGACAATGAGCAGTTCTTC
TRBD1 | . | TRBJ1-2 | TRBV7-9 | CASSLATGGYYGYTF | TGTGCCAGCAGCTTAGCGACAGGGGGCTACTATGGCTACACCTTC
. | . | TRBJ2-2 | TRBV23-1 | CASSSKPGRTNTGELFF | TGCGCCAGCAGTTCCAAACCGGGACGGACGAACACCGGGGAGCTGTTTTTT
. | . | TRBJ1-5 | TRBV6-1 | CASSEFGSYSNQPQHF | TGTGCCAGCAGTGAATTTGGCAGCTATAGCAATCAGCCCCAGCATTTT
. | once | TRBJ1-2 | TRBV11-2 | CASSLIRENGYTF | TGTGCCAGCAGCTTAATCAGGGAGAATGGCTACACCTTC
. | . | TRBJ1-1 | TRBV16 | CASSQYAKEAFF | TGTGCCAGCAGCCAATATGCCAAGGAAGCTTTCTTT
TRBD2 | . | TRBJ2-1 | TRBV29-1 | CSVESLAGGLVFF | TGCAGCGTTGAAAGCCTAGCGGGAGGGCTCGTGTTCTTC
. | . | TRBJ2-3 | TRBV18 | CASSRLSTDTQYF | TGTGCCAGCTCACGCCTCAGCACAGATACGCAGTATTTT
TRBD2 | . | TRBJ2-3 | TRBV5-1 | CASSLNSGSGSDTQYF | TGCGCCAGCAGCTTAAATAGCGGGAGTGGATCAGATACGCAGTATTTT
. | few | TRBJ1-4 | TRBV19 | CASSPGQTTNEKLFF | TGTGCCAGTAGTCCCGGACAGACAACTAATGAAAAACTGTTTTTT
. | . | TRBJ1-2 | TRBV6-5 | CASRPTATTYGYTF | TGTGCCAGCAGGCCGACAGCGACTACCTATGGCTACACCTTC
. | few | TRBJ2-7 | TRBV3-1/TRBV3-2 | CASSLHREYEQYF | TGTGCCAGCAGCCTACACAGGGAGTACGAGCAGTACTTC
. | . | TRBJ2-7 | TRBV28 | CASRTIHYEQYF | TGTGCCAGCAGGACAATACACTACGAGCAGTACTTC
TRBD1 | . | TRBJ1-3 | TRBV7-9 | CASSLAAGTEKGNTIYF | TGTGCCAGCAGCTTAGCAGCCGGGACAGAGAAGGGAAACACCATATATTTT
TRBD2 | . | TRBJ2-3 | TRBV28 | CASSFLSSGRDTQYF | TGTGCCAGCAGTTTCTTGAGTAGCGGGAGGGATACGCAGTATTTT
TRBD2 | once | TRBJ2-7 | TRBV6-5 | CASSRSGSRYEQYF | TGTGCCAGCAGTAGAAGCGGGAGCCGCTACGAGCAGTACTTC
. | once | TRBJ2-7 | TRBV7-6 | CASSPTGVLSYEQYF | TGTGCCAGCAGCCCCACCGGCGTCCTCTCCTACGAGCAGTACTTC
TRBD2 | . | TRBJ2-7 | TRBV27 | CARGLAGGPITYEQYF | TGTGCCAGGGGACTAGCGGGAGGGCCAATAACCTACGAGCAGTACTTC
TRBD1 | . | TRBJ2-7 | TRBV19 | CASSPGTGGYEQYF | TGTGCCAGTAGCCCCGGGACAGGGGGCTACGAGCAGTACTTC
TRBD1 | . | TRBJ2-1 | TRBV2 | CASSGVGDREQFF | TGTGCCAGCAGTGGAGTAGGGGACAGGGAGCAGTTCTTC
TRBD1 | . | TRBJ1-5 | TRBV7-8 | CASSFSPGQGYNQPQHF | TGTGCCAGCAGCTTCAGTCCGGGACAGGGTTATAATCAGCCCCAGCATTTT
TRBD1 | . | TRBJ1-1 | TRBV28 | CASSSYLFYRGNTEAFF | TGTGCCAGCAGTTCCTACCTTTTCTACAGGGGCAACACTGAAGCTTTCTTT
. | once | TRBJ2-7 | TRBV7-9 | CASTQEQGYYEQYF | TGTGCCAGCACACAGGAACAGGGCTATTACGAGCAGTACTTC
. | . | TRBJ2-3 | TRBV5-4 | CASIVPGTDTQYF | TGTGCCAGCATAGTGCCTGGCACAGATACGCAGTATTTT
. | . | TRBJ1-6 | TRBV5-1 | CASSPGQRPFTLHF | TGCGCCAGCAGCCCCGGACAAAGGCCTTTTACCCTCCACTTT
. | . | TRBJ2-7 | TRBV28 | CASSSGVHGAGQYF | TGTGCCAGCAGTTCAGGGGTCCACGGCGCTGGGCAGTACTTC
. | . | TRBJ2-1 | TRBV7-2 | CASSFDWYNEQFF | TGTGCCAGCAGCTTCGACTGGTACAATGAGCAGTTCTTC
TRBD2 | once | TRBJ2-7 | TRBV7-8 | CASSLRLAGSYEQYF | TGTGCCAGCAGCTTAAGGCTAGCGGGATCCTACGAGCAGTACTTC
. | . | TRBJ2-3 | TRBV6-6 | CASSMSTDTQYF | TGTGCCAGCAGTATGAGCACAGATACGCAGTATTTT
TRBD2 | . | TRBJ2-1 | TRBV27 | CASSLLAGGLEQFF | TGTGCCAGCAGTCTATTAGCGGGAGGGCTTGAGCAGTTCTTC
TRBD2 | . | TRBJ2-1 | TRBV7-2 | CASSLGLAGDFEQFF | TGTGCCAGCAGCCTGGGACTAGCGGGAGACTTTGAGCAGTTCTTC
. | . | TRBJ1-4 | TRBV5-1 | CASQTGSQEKLFF | TGCGCCAGCCAAACAGGGAGTCAGGAAAAACTGTTTTTT
. | . | TRBJ1-1 | TRBV27 | CASSFRPGGDTEAFF | TGTGCCAGCAGTTTTAGGCCTGGGGGAGACACTGAAGCTTTCTTT
TRBD1 | . | TRBJ2-1 | TRBV5-1 | CASSPGQTYNEQFF | TGCGCCAGCAGCCCGGGACAGACCTACAATGAGCAGTTCTTC
. | . | TRBJ2-7 | TRBV30 | CAWSVLESSYEQYF | TGTGCCTGGAGTGTACTCGAAAGCTCCTACGAGCAGTACTTC
TRBD2 | . | TRBJ2-7 | TRBV30 | CAWTTPGGEPTYEQYF | TGTGCCTGGACTACCCCTGGGGGGGAGCCAACCTACGAGCAGTACTTC